These 18 T cell receptor beta chains came from one sample sequenced in a study of cytomegalovirus exposure and HLA in healthy donors. This PCR relied on a set of 60 Vbeta primers and 13 Jbeta primers. This table comes from immunoSEQ multiplex PCR, and its TCRdb copy is limited to in-frame clones, with some not included. Of approximately 89,000 clones detected, roughly three quarters appear once; the ten largest clones hold about 4%. The sequenced sample was PBMCs. The receptor set was obtained from a man aged 25-45 years in good health and CMV-seronegative.

The chain uses TRBV5-1 and TRBJ2-5; TRBD1 agrees at 7 bases. The DNA end favors TRBJ2-7, so the J call may be wrong. Germline-derived CDR1 and CDR2 are SGHRS and YFSETQ. The CDR3 extends over 13 amino acids. The CDR3 is CASSPLTGYEQYF. For the CDR3, the DNA is TGCGCCAGCAGCCCGTTGACAGGGTACGAGCAGTACTTC.

In this sample, this clone turned up once. The chain combines TRBV2 with TRBJ1-2; D possibly corresponds to TRBD1 (6 bases). The germline V gene encodes CDR1 SNHLY and CDR2 FYNNEI. This CDR3 spans 13 amino acids. V lost 2 bases to trimming and J lost 2 bases, with 6 bases between them. This chain's CDR3 is CASSEQGNYGYTF. CDR3 coding DNA: TGTGCCAGCAGTGAACAGGGGAACTATGGCTACACCTTC.

J is TRBJ1-1 and V is TRBV11-3; D remains ambiguous. Looked up from germline, CDR1 is SGHNT and CDR2 is YENEEA. The CDR3 spans 13 residues. Deletions cut 0 bases from V and 6 bases from J, with 8 bases between. The CDR3 nucleotides read TGTGCCAGCAGCTTAGACAGTATTTCTGAAGCTTTCTTT. This gives the protein CASSLDSISEAFF.

The chain joins TRBV9 to TRBJ2-1; D unclear. The CDR3 sequence is 15 residues long. Trimming removed 4 bases at V and 0 bases at J, with 11 bases between. Germline V CDR1 and CDR2: SGDLS, YYNGEE. The CDR3 sequence: CASSPDRSSYNEQFF. CDR3 bases: TGTGCCAGCAGCCCAGATCGAAGCTCCTACAATGAGCAGTTCTTC.

In the case of this clone: At one end, the junction sequence differs from germline, possibly due to a read error. The rearrangement joins TRBV7-9 to TRBJ1-1; 7 positions agree with TRBD1. The CDR3 has 13 residues. Germline lookup yields CDR1 SEHNR and CDR2 FQNEAQ (reference sequence). The CDR3 DNA is TGTTCCAGCAGAGACAGGGCGAACACTGAAGCTTTCTTT. It codes for CSSRDRANTEAFF.

This clone was counted between two and nine times. Its ends do not fully match the called genes, so a read error is possible. The chain links TRBV10-1 to TRBJ1-5; D is unresolved. The germline V gene encodes CDR1 WNHNN and CDR2 SYGVQD (reference sequence). The CDR3 sequence is 13 residues long. DNA of the CDR3: TGCGCCAGCACTGAGGCAGGTTATCAGCCCCAGCATTTT. Its protein is CASTEAGYQPQHF.

The chain recombines TRBV27 with TRBJ2-1; D not resolved. V lost 3 bases and J lost 8, with 14 bases in between. This CDR3 is built from 14 residues. Germline CDR1 is MNHEY and CDR2 is SMNVEV (reference sequence). The CDR3 loop reads CASSFWPRFYEQFF. The CDR3 region has the DNA TGTGCCAGCAGTTTTTGGCCCAGATTTTATGAGCAGTTCTTC.

V gene TRBV5-1 combines with J gene TRBJ2-2, with 11 bases fitting TRBD1. The V gene end was trimmed by 4 bases and the J gene end by 5 bases; junction bases not matched to a gene: 7. This CDR3 region has 16 residues. Germline lookup yields CDR1 SGHRS and CDR2 YFSETQ. For the CDR3, the DNA is TGCGCCAGCAGCCGGAGCAGGGACAGGGGGACCGGGGAGCTGTTTTTT. Its translation: CASSRSRDRGTGELFF.

The chain links TRBV7-2 to TRBJ2-7; 12 bases fit TRBD1. There are 14 residues in the CDR3. V trimming: 5 bases; J trimming: 4 bases; junction bases outside the gene matches: 3. In germline, CDR1 is SGHTA, CDR2 FQGNSA. CDR3 sequence: CASSRDRGQYEQYF. CDR3 nucleotide sequence: TGTGCCAGCAGCCGGGACAGGGGGCAATACGAGCAGTACTTC.

This clone has a single count. The V and J genes are TRBV7-8 and TRBJ2-7; 9 nucleotides agree with TRBD1. Germline assignment: CDR1 SGHVS and CDR2 FQNEAQ. V was clipped by 4 bases and J by 3 bases; unmatched bases: 10. The CDR3 runs 16 residues. The CDR3 DNA sequence: TGTGCCAGCAGCTGGGGGGGACAGGGACATTACTACGAGCAGTACTTC. Amino acids: CASSWGGQGHYYEQYF. The full variable domain, completed using reference TRBV7-8 and TRBJ2-7, is GAGVSQSPRYKVAKRGQDVALRCDPISGHVSLFWYQQALGQGPEFLTYFQNEAQLDKSGLPSDRFFAERPEGSVSTLKIQRTQQEDSAVYLCASSWGGQGHYYEQYFGPGTRLTVT.

V usage is TRBV6-5 and J usage is TRBJ1-4; no clear D gene. The ends were cut back, 2 bases at V and 7 bases at J, with 11 bases in the middle. This CDR3 is built from 14 residues. CDR1 is MNHEY, CDR2 SVGAGI, per germline. The CDR3 nucleotides read TGTGCCAGCAGTTACGCGAGGAAATCTGAAAAACTGTTTTTT. It specifies CASSYARKSEKLFF.

This clone came up a few times. The chain employs TRBV7-8 and TRBJ2-7; perhaps TRBD2 as D (5 bases). CDR1 SGHVS and CDR2 FQNEAQ come from the germline V gene. The CDR3 has 14 amino acids. V gave up 7 bases and J gave up 3 bases, with 16 bases separating them. In DNA form, the CDR3 reads TGTGCCAGCAAAATCGGCTTGGGAGTCTACGAGCAGTACTTC. Protein sequence: CASKIGLGVYEQYF.

The chain couples TRBV9 to TRBJ2-2; D is uncertain. CDR3 length: 17 amino acids. Trimming cost V 0 bases and J 6 bases, with 18 bases left between them. Germline V gene data show CDR1 as SGDLS and CDR2 as YYNGEE. CDR3 DNA: TGTGCCAGCAGCGTAGTAAGTGCGGCAGATATCCCCGGGGAGCTGTTTTTT. Translated: CASSVVSAADIPGELFF.

V is TRBV6-5 and J is TRBJ2-2; 7 bases map to TRBD2. The CDR3 has 16 residues. With V trimmed by 0 bases and J by 4 bases, 5 bases remained unmatched. Germline CDR1 is MNHEY and CDR2 is SVGAGI. CDR3 in DNA: TGTGCCAGCAGTTACTCTGTGGGAGGGTCCACCGGGGAGCTGTTTTTT. Translated: CASSYSVGGSTGELFF.

The chain uses TRBV9 and TRBJ2-3, with 7 bases matching TRBD2. The J segment lost 2 bases and the V segment lost 3 bases, leaving 15 bases of the junction unmatched. CDR1 is SGDLS and CDR2 is YYNGEE in the germline V gene. CDR3 length: 18 residues. CDR3 residues: CASSGPSPGLTTTDTQYF. CDR3 DNA sequence: TGTGCCAGCAGCGGACCTTCACCGGGACTAACTACCACAGATACGCAGTATTTT.

This clone was detected only a few times. The V and J genes are TRBV27 and TRBJ2-3; 10 nucleotides agree with TRBD1. V gave up 6 bases and J gave up 2 bases; unmatched junction bases: 5. The CDR3 extends over 15 amino acids. The V gene's germline CDR1 is MNHEY and CDR2 SMNVEV (reference sequence). CDR3 amino acids: CASSYGTGVTDTQYF. In DNA, the CDR3 is TGTGCCAGCAGCTACGGGACAGGGGTCACAGATACGCAGTATTTT.

The CDR3 is CATSRDPRTGGMKTYEQYF. The DNA of the CDR3 is TGTGCCACCAGCAGAGATCCAAGGACAGGGGGCATGAAAACCTACGAGCAGTACTTC. J is TRBJ2-7 and V is TRBV15; 11 nucleotides align to TRBD1. V was pared by 0 bases and J by 2 bases, with 12 bases of the junction left unmatched. From germline, CDR1 is LNHNV and CDR2 YYDKDF (reference sequence). The CDR3 is 19 amino acids.

V usage is TRBV27 and J usage is TRBJ2-1, with D possibly matching TRBD1 (5 bases). Per germline, CDR1 MNHEY and CDR2 SMNVEV (reference sequence). The ends were cut back, 6 bases at V and 5 bases at J, with 20 bases in the middle. CDR3 length: 16 amino acids. CDR3 region: CASRKGQGRWDNEQFF. CDR3 in DNA: TGTGCCAGCAGAAAAGGCCAGGGTAGGTGGGACAATGAGCAGTTCTTC.